The 23 T cell receptor beta chains presented below share a single source sample, sequenced in a study of Ad26.COV2.S vaccination and SARS-CoV-2 variants (dated by TCRdb to the early 2020s). Preparation of the library involved the immunoSEQ multiplex PCR assay. TCRdb retrieved this table from immuneACCESS and kept in-frame rearrangements only. Not all clones are present; in checked studies, unresolved V genes account for under half, and no reason is known for the remainder. This sample holds approximately 240,000 clones; approximately 88% were observed only once. The ten largest clones take up about 10% of the sample. The treatment or condition label here, explained by the study, means: roughly 18 received Ad26.COV2.S at low or high dose, single or two shots; about 5 received placebo; per-sample allocation not given. For vaccine and placebo recipients, the sequenced repertoires came from samples collected on day 63 after the first injection.

The sample consisted of peripheral blood, taken in a trial of Ad26.COV2.S vaccine versus placebo. The origin of the receptors is a person between 18 and 59 years old who received the Ad26.COV2.S COVID-19 vaccine or a placebo.

This chain uses TRBV29-1 with TRBJ1-2; TRBD1 might be the D (6 bases). V was trimmed by 7 bases and J by 8 bases, leaving 14 bases between them. This CDR3 is 11 amino acids long. The germline V gene encodes CDR1 SQVTM and CDR2 ANQGSEA. CDR3 protein: CSDTTGQGYTF. CDR3 in DNA: TGCAGCGACACCACAGGGCAAGGCTACACCTTC.

The chain has TRBV24-1 and TRBJ1-5, with TRBD1 matching 7 bases. The CDR3 covers 15 residues. Germline loops: CDR1 KGHDR, CDR2 SFDVKD. Trimming removed 4 bases from V and 2 bases from J; junction bases left unmatched: 4. The CDR3 is CATSENRGGNQPQHF. The CDR3 nucleotides read TGTGCCACCAGTGAAAACAGGGGCGGCAATCAGCCCCAGCATTTT.

The chain employs TRBV10-1 and TRBJ2-5; 7 bases line up with TRBD1. The CDR3 covers 13 residues. Germline assignment: CDR1 WNHNN and CDR2 SYGVQD (reference sequence). The V segment lost 6 bases and the J segment 3 bases; nucleotides outside the gene matches: 4. The DNA for the CDR3 is TGCGCCAGCAGCCACGGGACAGAAGAGACCCAGTACTTC. Residues: CASSHGTEETQYF.

For this clone: The same CDR3 also results from other DNA sequences found in this sample. The chain joins TRBV12-3 or TRBV12-4 to TRBJ1-1; the D gene is possibly TRBD1 (5 bases). V was clipped by 2 bases and J by 3 bases, with 7 bases between them. This CDR3 is built from 13 residues. The chain's CDR3 is CASSLWGDTEAFF. The CDR3 coding sequence is TGTGCCAGCAGTTTATGGGGGGACACTGAAGCTTTCTTT.

CDR3 nucleotides: TGTGCCAGCAGCTTGTACGAGGAGTTCTCCTACGAGCAGTACTTC. Amino acids: CASSLYEEFSYEQYF. V usage is TRBV5-6 and J usage is TRBJ2-7; D is ambiguous. V was cut by 1 base and J by 0 bases, with 11 bases left in between. Germline CDR1 SGHDT, CDR2 YYEEEE. The CDR3 is made up of 15 amino acids.

V and J are TRBV4-1 and TRBJ1-1; maybe TRBD1 (6 bases). Germline lookup yields CDR1 MGHRA and CDR2 YSYEKL. Trimming removed 7 bases from V and 4 bases from J, with 16 bases in between. The CDR3 is 14 amino acids. CDR3 bases: TGCGCCAGCATGAGAAACAGGGCGGGCACTGAAGCTTTCTTT. This sequence encodes CASMRNRAGTEAFF.

This chain uses TRBV5-6 with TRBJ1-5; a possible D gene is TRBD1 (6 bases). Germline loops: CDR1 SGHDT, CDR2 YYEEEE. Deletions cut 0 bases from V and 2 bases from J, with 12 bases between. This CDR3 region has 16 residues. CDR3 sequence: CASSLGAGVGNQPQHF. CDR3 coding DNA: TGTGCCAGCAGCTTGGGGGCAGGGGTGGGCAATCAGCCCCAGCATTTT.

The rearrangement links TRBV11-3 to TRBJ1-2, with D possibly TRBD1 on 5 matching bases. Trimming took 5 bases from V and 9 from J, leaving 16 bases between them. Germline values: CDR1 SGHNT, CDR2 YENEEA. CDR3 length: 13 amino acids. The chain's CDR3 is CASSAPGRPCYTF. The CDR3 DNA sequence: TGTGCCAGCAGCGCCCCGGGACGGCCCTGCTACACCTTC.

Written as DNA, the CDR3 is TGTGCCAGCAGCGCAAGACAGGGGGCGAGCACCGGGGAGCTGTTTTTT. Translated, it gives CASSARQGASTGELFF. The gene calls are TRBV5-5 and TRBJ2-2; 10 nucleotides align to TRBD1. CDR1 and CDR2 (germline): SGHKS, YYEKEE (reference sequence). CDR3 length equals 16 residues. Trimming removed 4 bases from V and 4 bases from J; junction bases left unmatched: 7. The full variable domain, in which reference TRBV5-5 and TRBJ2-2 provide the parts outside the CDR3, is DAGVTQSPTHLIKTRGQQVTLRCSPISGHKSVSWYQQVLGQGPQFIFQYYEKEERGRGNFPDRFSARQFPNYSSELNVNALLLGDSALYLCASSARQGASTGELFFGEGSRLTVL.

In this sample, this clone turned up once. The chain is built from TRBV11-2 and TRBJ1-3, with 10 positions matching TRBD1. The CDR3 is 15 amino acids. From germline, CDR1 is SGHAT and CDR2 FQNNGV. J gave up 2 bases and V 5 bases, and 3 bases lay outside the gene matches. CDR3 sequence: CASSRDRGPGNTIYF. In DNA form, the CDR3 reads TGTGCCAGCAGCCGAGACAGGGGGCCTGGAAACACCATATATTTT.

In nucleotides, the CDR3 is TGTGCCAGCAGCTTGATAGGCGCCTACGAGCAGTACTTC. It codes for CASSLIGAYEQYF. The chain joins TRBV5-4 to TRBJ2-7; D unresolved. Germline V CDR1 and CDR2: SGHNT, YYREEE (reference sequence). The CDR3 length is 13 residues. With 1 base removed from V and 2 bases from J, the gap between germline ends came to 7 bases.

The chain is built from TRBV27 and TRBJ2-2; D not resolved. Looked up from germline, CDR1 is MNHEY and CDR2 is SMNVEV (reference sequence). This CDR3 has 13 residues. The ends were cut back, 2 bases at V and 4 bases at J, with 5 bases in the middle. The CDR3 DNA reads as TGTGCCAGCAGTTTAACCAGCACCGGGGAGCTGTTTTTT. Translated: CASSLTSTGELFF.

This CDR3 reads CASSLGHGTDTQYF. Written as DNA, the CDR3 is TGCGCCAGCAGCTTGGGCCACGGCACAGATACGCAGTATTTT. The rearrangement links TRBV5-1 to TRBJ2-3; D gene unclear. The V and J ends lost 0 bases and 1 base respectively, with 6 bases between them. CDR1 is SGHRS, CDR2 YFSETQ, per germline. There are 14 residues in the CDR3. Complete variable domain (other parts from reference TRBV5-1 and TRBJ2-3): KAGVTQTPRYLIKTRGQQVTLSCSPISGHRSVSWYQQTPGQGLQFLFEYFSETQRNKGNFPGRFSGRQFSNSRSEMNVSTLELGDSALYLCASSLGHGTDTQYFGPGTRLTVL.

V is TRBV6-2 or TRBV6-3 and J is TRBJ2-7, with 9 bases lining up with TRBD1. The J segment lost 2 bases and the V segment lost 3 bases, leaving 2 bases of the junction unmatched. The CDR3 sequence is 14 residues long. The V gene's germline CDR1 is MNHEY and CDR2 SVGEGT. The CDR3 DNA follows: TGTGCCAGCAGTTATGGGACAGGGACCTACGAGCAGTACTTC. This encodes CASSYGTGTYEQYF.

The V and J genes are TRBV19 and TRBJ2-5; D perhaps matches TRBD2 (6 bases). Trimming shortened V by 5 bases and J by 4 bases, and 14 bases separated the two germline ends. The V gene's germline CDR1 is LNHDA and CDR2 SQIVND (reference sequence). CDR3 length: 14 amino acids. This CDR3 reads CASSFLAGTETQYF. The CDR3 DNA reads TGTGCCAGTAGTTTTTTGGCGGGGACAGAGACCCAGTACTTC.

The rearrangement links TRBV19 to TRBJ1-5; D unclear. V was clipped by 8 bases and J by 4 bases, with 9 bases between them. Per germline, CDR1 LNHDA and CDR2 SQIVND (reference sequence). This CDR3 is built from 12 residues. The CDR3 reads CASDGRNQPQHF. CDR3 in DNA: TGTGCCAGTGATGGGAGGAATCAGCCCCAGCATTTT.

CDR3 loop: CASSSPINSPLHF. The CDR3 DNA reads as TGTGCCAGCAGTTCCCCTATTAATTCACCCCTCCACTTT. V and J are TRBV28 and TRBJ1-6; the D is unclear. With 4 bases removed from V and 6 bases from J, the gap between germline ends came to 7 bases. Per the germline V gene, CDR1 is MDHEN and CDR2 is SYDVKM. This CDR3 comprises 13 residues.

The DNA for the CDR3 is TGTGCCAGTAGTATCCTTACAGGGGGCGGTTCACCCCTCCACTTT. Translated: CASSILTGGGSPLHF. The chain recombines TRBV19 with TRBJ1-6, with 9 bases fitting TRBD1. This CDR3 has 15 amino acids. The germline CDR1 and CDR2 sequences are LNHDA and SQIVND (reference sequence). V lost 3 bases and J lost 9; bases outside the gene matches: 6.

This chain links TRBV18 with TRBJ2-5; 7 nucleotides match TRBD2. V lost 0 bases to trimming and J lost 2 bases; unmatched junction nucleotides: 3. This CDR3 is built from 15 residues. CDR1 is KGHSH and CDR2 is LQKENI in the germline V gene. CDR3: CASSPPSGFQETQYF. As DNA, the CDR3 is TGTGCCAGCTCACCACCTAGCGGGTTTCAAGAGACCCAGTACTTC.

The rearrangement uses TRBV27 and TRBJ1-4; 8 nucleotides match TRBD1. The CDR3 loop spans 15 amino acids. Germline loops: CDR1 MNHEY, CDR2 SMNVEV (reference sequence). Germline trimming cut 2 bases from V and 5 bases from J; bases unmatched to any gene: 4. The CDR3 DNA is TGTGCCAGCAGTTTAGGAACAGGGGGGAATGAAAAACTGTTTTTT. It encodes CASSLGTGGNEKLFF.

The gene calls are TRBV28 and TRBJ1-6; 7 nucleotides match TRBD1. The V and J ends lost 3 bases and 8 bases, in that order; junction bases with no gene match: 7. CDR3 length: 15 residues. Germline values: CDR1 MDHEN, CDR2 SYDVKM. The DNA for the CDR3 is TGTGCCAGCAGTTTTCACAGGGGAGGGGATTCACCCCTCCACTTT. It yields the protein CASSFHRGGDSPLHF.

The chain combines TRBV7-3 with TRBJ1-6; 8 nucleotides agree with TRBD1. V gave up 2 bases and J gave up 7 bases; unmatched junction bases: 7. Germline CDR1 reads SGHTA; CDR2 reads FQGTGA. The CDR3 loop spans 16 amino acids. CDR3 protein: CASSLSNRGSNSPLHF. DNA of the CDR3: TGTGCCAGCAGCTTATCGAACAGGGGGTCCAATTCACCCCTCCACTTT.

The CDR3 is CATGPDSNQPQHF. The CDR3 DNA follows: TGTGCCACGGGTCCAGATAGCAATCAGCCCCAGCATTTT. The genes are TRBV10-3 and TRBJ1-5, with no clear D. Germline V lookup: CDR1 ENHRY, CDR2 SYGVKD. The CDR3 is made up of 13 amino acids. Trimming took 10 bases from V and 0 from J, leaving 10 bases between them.